Presented here are 30 T cell receptor beta chains from one specimen sequenced in a study of T cell responses to AZD1222 COVID-19 vaccine. TCRdb's table, derived via immunoSEQ multiplex PCR, lists solely in-frame clones and lacks some. This sample has roughly 200,000 clones; approximately 93% occur once, and the top ten carry 1.5% to 2%. The sequences come from peripheral blood, collected 28 days after the second AZD1222 dose. The receptor source for this set is an adult who received the AZD1222 COVID-19 vaccine.

The chain carries TRBV29-1 and TRBJ2-7; TRBD1 agrees at 11 bases. CDR1 and CDR2 (germline): SQVTM, ANQGSEA. The V gene end was trimmed by 2 bases and the J gene end by 4 bases; junction bases not matched to a gene: 7. The CDR3 extends over 15 amino acids. This chain's CDR3 is CSVESWGQGDYEQYF. Written as DNA, the CDR3 is TGCAGCGTTGAATCTTGGGGACAGGGGGATTACGAGCAGTACTTC.

V is TRBV23-1 and J is TRBJ1-2, with 7 positions matching TRBD1. TRBV23-1 is classed as an ORF, of uncertain function. This CDR3 spans 16 amino acids. V lost 0 bases and J lost 5; bases outside the gene matches: 9. The CDR3 is CASSQSTGQSLYGYTF. The CDR3 DNA is TGCGCCAGCAGTCAATCGACGGGACAGTCACTTTATGGCTACACCTTC.

This chain links TRBV5-1 with TRBJ2-5; TRBD1 agrees at 8 bases. There are 16 residues in the CDR3. The V and J ends lost 5 bases and 0 bases, in that order; junction bases with no gene match: 9. The germline V gene encodes CDR1 SGHRS and CDR2 YFSETQ. In DNA form, the CDR3 reads TGCGCCAGCAGACCTCGAGGACAGGGAAACCAAGAGACCCAGTACTTC. It codes for CASRPRGQGNQETQYF.

The gene calls are TRBV6-2 or TRBV6-3 and TRBJ2-5; TRBD2 agrees at 8 bases. Germline V gene sequence: CDR1 MNHEY, CDR2 SVGEGT. Unmatched junction bases numbered 6, after V lost 4 bases and J lost 2 bases. The CDR3 extends over 15 amino acids. CDR3 bases: TGTGCCAGCAGTTGGGGTTCGGGAGGGCAAGAGACCCAGTACTTC. Its protein is CASSWGSGGQETQYF.

About this clone itself: This specimen includes other DNA sequences encoding the same CDR3. This chain links TRBV6-5 with TRBJ2-7, with D possibly being TRBD1 (6 bases). Per the germline V gene, CDR1 is MNHEY and CDR2 is SVGAGI. Trimming left V 6 bases short and J 2 bases short, with 11 bases between. The CDR3 runs 13 residues. The CDR3 spells CASSLQGPYEQYF. CDR3 sequence (DNA): TGTGCCAGCAGCCTACAGGGCCCCTACGAGCAGTACTTC.

The V call is TRBV4-2, the J call TRBJ1-2, with a tentative D call TRBD1 (5 bases). CDR1 and CDR2 (germline): LGHNA, YNFKEQ. V lost 3 bases to trimming and J lost 1 base, with 15 bases between them. The length of the CDR3 is 16 residues. CDR3 residues: CASSHASGTLNYGYTF. CDR3 DNA: TGTGCCAGCAGCCATGCCTCCGGGACTCTTAACTATGGCTACACCTTC.

This clone was detected only once. V gene TRBV30 combines with J gene TRBJ2-3; TRBD1 or TRBD2 may be the D gene (5 bases each). Germline CDR1 reads GTSNPN; CDR2 reads SVGIG (reference sequence). This CDR3 region has 13 residues. V lost 5 bases and J lost 1, with 10 bases in between. The chain's CDR3 is CAWGRDGTDTQYF. The CDR3 bases are TGTGCCTGGGGCCGGGACGGCACAGATACGCAGTATTTT.

The chain carries TRBV2 and TRBJ2-3, with 9 bases matching TRBD1. Trimming at V came to 6 bases and at J to 0 bases, leaving 4 bases not matched to a gene. The CDR3 loop spans 15 amino acids. Germline CDR1 and CDR2: SNHLY and FYNNEI. The CDR3 sequence: CASRSQGASTDTQYF. In DNA form, the CDR3 reads TGTGCCAGCAGATCACAGGGGGCTAGCACAGATACGCAGTATTTT.

The J gene is TRBJ2-3, the V gene TRBV11-3; D gene ambiguous. V was pared by 3 bases and J by 1 base, with 2 bases between. This CDR3 has 12 residues. The germline V gene has CDR1 SGHNT and CDR2 YENEEA. The CDR3 nucleotides are TGTGCCAGCAGCTTCGGCACAGATACGCAGTATTTT. Protein product: CASSFGTDTQYF.

This chain joins TRBV18 and TRBJ1-1; no reliable D call. The germline V gene has CDR1 KGHSH and CDR2 LQKENI. Trimming took 1 base from V and 2 from J, leaving 5 bases between them. The CDR3 covers 13 residues. The DNA of the CDR3 is TGTGCCAGCTCACCACGAGGCAACACTGAAGCTTTCTTT. It specifies CASSPRGNTEAFF.

This clone has more than one count but fewer than ten. This sequence joins TRBV6-2 or TRBV6-3 and TRBJ1-5, with D possibly being TRBD1 (5 bases). Germline CDR1 and CDR2: MNHEY and SVGEGT. Trimming pared 4 bases from V and 2 bases from J, leaving 9 bases between. The CDR3 extends over 14 amino acids. CDR3 residues: CASSFGTGNQPQHF. CDR3 nucleotide sequence: TGTGCCAGCAGTTTCGGGACGGGCAATCAGCCCCAGCATTTT.

V usage is TRBV2 and J usage is TRBJ1-1, with 7 bases fitting TRBD1. The CDR3 consists of 16 residues. J lost 4 bases, V lost 7 bases, and 15 bases had no gene match. The V gene's germline CDR1 is SNHLY and CDR2 FYNNEI. CDR3: CASTEIGQEIFTEAFF. CDR3 in DNA: TGTGCCAGCACCGAAATTGGACAGGAAATTTTCACTGAAGCTTTCTTT.

Concerning this clone: A much bigger clone sits one base away, suggesting this may be a read error. The V gene is TRBV7-2, the J gene TRBJ1-2; 7 bases fit TRBD1. From germline, CDR1 is SGHTA and CDR2 FQGNSA. J gave up 3 bases and V 5 bases, and 3 bases lay outside the gene matches. The CDR3 loop spans 13 amino acids. The CDR3, as DNA: TGTGCCAGCAGCGCCGACAGGGACTATGGCTACACCTTC. This encodes CASSADRDYGYTF.

The J gene is TRBJ1-2, the V gene TRBV29-1; 10 positions match TRBD1. This CDR3 is built from 14 residues. Germline CDR1 is SQVTM and CDR2 is ANQGSEA. The trim removed 7 bases at V and 5 bases at J, leaving 10 bases unmatched. The CDR3 nucleotides read TGCAGCGCTCCAAGGGGGACAGGGGAATATGGCTACACCTTC. This codes for CSAPRGTGEYGYTF.

The chain employs TRBV19 and TRBJ1-2; D ambiguous. CDR1 and CDR2 from the germline V gene are LNHDA and SQIVND (reference sequence). V was pared by 11 bases and J by 6 bases, with 16 bases between. The CDR3 is made up of 12 amino acids. The CDR3 reads CAAQTWLHGYTF. CDR3 nucleotide sequence: TGTGCCGCTCAGACTTGGCTACATGGCTACACCTTC.

The J gene is TRBJ1-6, the V gene TRBV5-8; 7 bases align to TRBD1. V lost 4 bases to trimming and J lost 6 bases; unmatched junction nucleotides: 10. Germline CDR1 SGHTS, CDR2 YDEGEE. The length of the CDR3 is 16 residues. CDR3 residues: CASSSFTGVRNSPLHF. For the CDR3, the DNA is TGTGCCAGCAGCAGTTTTACAGGGGTCCGTAATTCACCCCTCCACTTT.

CDR3 nucleotides: TGCAGCGCCGTAATACAGGGTTACACTGAAGCTTTCTTT. This encodes CSAVIQGYTEAFF. The chain is built from TRBV29-1 and TRBJ1-1; tentative D call: TRBD1 (6 bases). The germline gives CDR1 SQVTM, CDR2 ANQGSEA. CDR3 length: 13 amino acids. V lost 7 bases to trimming and J lost 3 bases, with 15 bases between them. Full variable domain (missing parts from reference TRBV29-1 and TRBJ1-1): SAVISQKPSRDICQRGTSLTIQCQVDSQVTMMFWYRQQPGQSLTLIATANQGSEATYESGFVIDKFPISRPNLTFSTLTVSNMSPEDSSIYLCSAVIQGYTEAFFGQGTRLTVV.

This clone was seen only a few times. The chain links TRBV19 to TRBJ1-5; D remains unclear. The CDR3 runs 15 residues. Germline CDR1 and CDR2: LNHDA and SQIVND (reference sequence). Trimming removed 3 bases from V and 0 bases from J, with 9 bases in between. In DNA, the CDR3 is TGTGCCAGTAGTATTAGGATCTATAGCAATCAGCCCCAGCATTTT. Translated: CASSIRIYSNQPQHF. The entire variable domain, with the rest obtained from reference TRBV19 and TRBJ1-5, is as follows: DGGITQSPKYLFRKEGQNVTLSCEQNLNHDAMYWYRQDPGQGLRLIYYSQIVNDFQKGDIAEGYSVSREKKESFPLTVTSAQKNPTAFYLCASSIRIYSNQPQHFGDGTRLSIL.

A few counts support this clone. The germline gene is not matched at one end of the junction; a read error may be the cause. The chain uses TRBV6-5 and TRBJ1-2, with D maybe TRBD1 (5 bases). Per the germline V gene, CDR1 is MNHEY and CDR2 is SVGAGI. The CDR3 runs 12 residues. CDR3 in DNA: TGTGCCAGCAGTTACGTGTATGGAGACAGTGTCTTC. Its translation is CASSYVYGDSVF.

The gene calls are TRBV10-2 and TRBJ1-3; D remains unclear. The germline CDR1 and CDR2 sequences are WSHSY and SAAADI. CDR3 length equals 13 residues. Between the trimmed V and J ends, which lost 10 bases and 2 bases, there was a span of 12 bases. This CDR3 reads CATNPGPGNTIYF. In nucleotides, the CDR3 is TGCGCCACCAACCCGGGCCCTGGAAACACCATATATTTT.

The gene calls are TRBV20-1 and TRBJ2-1; D unclear. Trimming left V 3 bases short and J 6 bases short, with 12 bases between. The CDR3 totals 13 residues. Germline V gene data show CDR1 as DFQATT and CDR2 as SNEGSKA (reference sequence). The CDR3 DNA reads TGCAGTGCTAGTGTTCGTTTCACCAATGAGCAGTTCTTC. This gives the protein CSASVRFTNEQFF.

This chain links TRBV2 with TRBJ2-1; D call uncertain. V was clipped by 3 bases and J by 0 bases, with 12 bases between them. The CDR3 is made up of 16 amino acids. Germline V gene sequence: CDR1 SNHLY, CDR2 FYNNEI. Here the CDR3 DNA reads TGTGCCAGCAGTGACTCACAGAGCCTCTCCTACAATGAGCAGTTCTTC. Protein product: CASSDSQSLSYNEQFF.

The chain carries TRBV5-1 and TRBJ1-1, with a tentative D call TRBD1 (5 bases). There are 16 residues in the CDR3. V gave up 0 bases and J gave up 0 bases, with 12 bases separating them. In germline, CDR1 is SGHRS, CDR2 YFSETQ. The CDR3 nucleotides are TGCGCCAGCAGCTTGGATCTCATGGACATGAACACTGAAGCTTTCTTT. Protein product: CASSLDLMDMNTEAFF.

The rearrangement uses TRBV5-8 and TRBJ1-5, with 7 nucleotides matching TRBD1. Germline V gene sequence: CDR1 SGHTS, CDR2 YDEGEE. V was pared by 4 bases and J by 5 bases, with 6 bases of the junction left unmatched. This CDR3 has 14 residues. This CDR3 reads CASSQGEWDQPQHF. CDR3 DNA: TGTGCCAGCAGCCAGGGGGAATGGGATCAGCCCCAGCATTTT.

The rearrangement links TRBV7-2 to TRBJ1-1; maybe TRBD1 (5 bases). The V gene lost 5 bases and the J gene lost 0 bases, with 13 bases spanning the gap. The CDR3 extends over 15 amino acids. CDR1 SGHTA and CDR2 FQGNSA come from the germline V gene. The CDR3 region is CASSLLGVMNTEAFF. The CDR3 nucleotides read TGTGCCAGCAGCCTTCTAGGGGTTATGAACACTGAAGCTTTCTTT.

The chain has TRBV3-1 (or the pseudogene TRBV3-2) and TRBJ2-5; D not resolved. This CDR3 comprises 13 residues. Germline-derived CDR1 and CDR2 are LGHDT and YNNKEL (reference sequence). The V end was cut by 7 bases, the J end by 10 bases, with 19 bases between. The CDR3, as DNA: TGTGCCAGCAAGTTGGAGCCCGGAGTCAACCAGTACTTC. Its protein product is CASKLEPGVNQYF.

V is TRBV7-2 and J is TRBJ1-6; 9 positions match TRBD1. CDR3 length: 17 residues. After removal of 2 bases from V and 7 bases from J, the junction contained 9 bases not matched to a gene. The germline V gene encodes CDR1 SGHTA and CDR2 FQGNSA. The CDR3 protein is CASSLTRPGQGNSPLHF. The CDR3 DNA reads as TGTGCCAGCAGCTTAACCCGGCCGGGACAGGGCAATTCACCCCTCCACTTT.

This chain links TRBV12-5 with TRBJ1-5, with a tentative D call TRBD1 (5 bases). This CDR3 is built from 17 residues. V lost 1 base, J lost 1 base, and 14 bases lay in between. Germline V CDR1 and CDR2: LGHNT, FRNRAP. The DNA of the CDR3 is TGTGCTAGTGGTTTGGCCTCCTACCGGGACAGCAATCAGCCCCAGCATTTT. This translates into CASGLASYRDSNQPQHF.

V is TRBV2 and J is TRBJ1-1, with a tentative D call TRBD1 (6 bases). From germline, CDR1 is SNHLY and CDR2 FYNNEI. The CDR3 runs to 14 residues. Trimming cost V 2 bases and J 5 bases, with 12 bases left between them. CDR3 DNA: TGTGCCAGCAGTGAAAGGAGGGGGAGGACTGAAGCTTTCTTT. Protein product: CASSERRGRTEAFF.

This clone was seen a handful of times. This chain uses TRBV24-1 with TRBJ2-7; the D gene is possibly TRBD2 (6 bases). The ends were cut back, 9 bases at V and 4 bases at J, with 21 bases in the middle. CDR3 length: 15 residues. The germline V gene encodes CDR1 KGHDR and CDR2 SFDVKD. The CDR3 protein is CATHRRGKRSYEQYF. The CDR3 nucleotides are TGTGCCACCCACCGGCGGGGTAAACGATCTTACGAGCAGTACTTC.